The clone carrying this T cell receptor beta chain was seen just once. This sample was taken from a study of blood T cell repertoires in COVID-19. V was pared by 4 bases and J by 2 bases, with 13 bases between. CDR1 and CDR2 from the germline V gene are SGHTS and YDEGEE. This CDR3 is 15 amino acids long. Generated by immunoSEQ multiplex PCR, the TCRdb table keeps only in-frame clones and is missing some. The sample shows some 50,000 clones, about 92% of them seen only once. Sequenced material: peripheral blood. V and J are TRBV5-8 and TRBJ1-3; possibly TRBD1 for D (5 bases). The receptor comes from a man in his 60s with COVID-19, enrolled during active disease. The CDR3 here is CASSPRRGTGNTIYF. CDR3 DNA: TGTGCCAGCAGCCCCAGGAGGGGAACTGGAAACACCATATATTTT.